The rows below give T cell receptor beta chains drawn from one sample of a study of CD8 T cells in ankylosing spondylitis. Using its own MiXCR run on the 5' RACE reads, TCRdb lists one record per CDR3 protein. The table lists over 600,000 distinct CDR3 sequences, around a fifth of them singletons. The material sequenced was blood, either unsorted or a sorted T cell fraction (not recorded which). All receptors come from a male donor with ankylosing spondylitis. Both conserved end residues are part of each CDR3. A D gene is named only where the DNA matches it firmly. Clone size is stated in some rows and not others, as once, few, many or a class when expanded.

clone size	V gene	D gene	J gene	CDR3 length	CDR3 DNA	CDR3 protein
few	TRBV6-2/TRBV6-3	NA	TRBJ2-2	16	TGTGCCAGCAGTTACGTCCGGACACTGAACACCGGGGAGCTGTTTTTT	CASSYVRTLNTGELFF
few	TRBV3-1	NA	TRBJ2-1	15	TGTGCCAGCAGTCGACCCCAGCTGGCCCCTGGTGAGCAGTTCTTC	CASSRPQLAPGEQFF
many	TRBV5-1	NA	TRBJ1-1	15	TGCGCCAGCAGCTGGGAAGGTGGGATGAACACTGAAGCTTTCTTT	CASSWEGGMNTEAFF
few	TRBV6-2/TRBV6-3	NA	TRBJ1-2	13	TGTGCCAGCAGTTACTCGCCCGGATATGGCTACACCTTC	CASSYSPGYGYTF
few	TRBV12-3/TRBV12-4	TRBD2	TRBJ2-7	14	TGTGCCAGCAGCTCTAGCGGGAGGGTCTACGAGCAGTACTTC	CASSSSGRVYEQYF
few	TRBV20-1	TRBD2	TRBJ2-1	15	TGCAGTGCCGCCTCACTAGCGGGGGCCTACAATGAGCAGTTCTTC	CSAASLAGAYNEQFF
NA	TRBV21-1	NA	TRBJ1-4	16	TGTGCCAGCAGGGCCAGGGGAAGTGGCACTAATGAAAAACTGTTTTTT	CASRARGSGTNEKLFF
NA	TRBV6-2/TRBV6-3	NA	TRBJ1-1	13	TGTGCCAGCACGGCAGATACCCGGACTGAAGCTTTCTTT	CASTADTRTEAFF
NA	TRBV15	TRBD2	TRBJ2-2	16	TGTGCCACCAGCAGAGTTGCTAGCGGGGGGGGCGGGGAGCTGTTTTTT	CATSRVASGGGGELFF
few	TRBV12-3/TRBV12-4	NA	TRBJ1-2	13	TGTGCCACCACCACTGGGGGCGGGTATGGCTACACCTTC	CATTTGGGYGYTF
few	TRBV20-1	NA	TRBJ2-3	14	TGCAGTGCTAGAGAAGGCGGCCCCACAGATACGCAGTATTTT	CSAREGGPTDTQYF
NA	TRBV12-3/TRBV12-4	TRBD2	TRBJ2-1	16	TGTGCCAGCACCGGGGGAGCGGGGGGGAATTCGGATGAGCAGTTCTTC	CASTGGAGGNSDEQFF
few	TRBV29-1	NA	TRBJ1-5	17	TGTACTATCCCGAGTGTTGAGGGACGCCTCGGCAATCAGCCCCAGCATTTT	CTIPSVEGRLGNQPQHF
few	TRBV6-1	NA	TRBJ2-7	16	TGTGCCAGCGAACTTCCGGATAGGGGCCTCTCCTACGAGCAGTACTTC	CASELPDRGLSYEQYF
few	TRBV15	TRBD1	TRBJ1-2	15	TGTGCCACCAGCATGGGACAGGGATTGTACTATGGCTACACCTTC	CATSMGQGLYYGYTF
NA	TRBV5-1	TRBD2	TRBJ2-1	16	TGCGCCAGCAGCCCCACCGGGACTAGCGGATACAATGAGCAGTTCTTC	CASSPTGTSGYNEQFF
few	TRBV9	NA	TRBJ2-2	14	TGTGCCAGCAGCGTAGTGTCGACCACCGGGGAGCTGTTTTTT	CASSVVSTTGELFF
NA	TRBV4-1	NA	TRBJ2-1	14	TGCGCCAGCAGCCCGGAGACTTCGGCTAATGAGCAGTTCTTC	CASSPETSANEQFF
NA	TRBV27	NA	TRBJ2-7	13	TGTGCCAGCGGATACCGAGGGTCCTACGAGCAGTACTTC	CASGYRGSYEQYF
NA	TRBV11-3	TRBD2	TRBJ2-1	15	TGTGCCAGCAGCCGGAGCGGGGGGCTTTACAATGAGCAGTTCTTC	CASSRSGGLYNEQFF
few	TRBV30	NA	TRBJ2-3	13	TGTGCCTGGAGTGGCTCATTCACAGATACGCAGTATTTT	CAWSGSFTDTQYF
NA	TRBV19	NA	TRBJ2-1	15	TGTGCCAGTAGTACAGACAGCAGCTCCTACAATGAGCAGTTCTTC	CASSTDSSSYNEQFF
NA	TRBV20-1	NA	TRBJ1-1	11	TGCAGTGCCGACCGAGGGGCTGAAGCTTTCTTT	CSADRGAEAFF
few	TRBV5-1	TRBD1	TRBJ1-1	16	TGCGCCAGCAGCTCCTGGACAGGCGCCCTGAACACTGAAGCTTTCTTT	CASSSWTGALNTEAFF
many	TRBV12-3/TRBV12-4	NA	TRBJ2-2	16	TGTGCCAGCAGTTTACGGACACCGAGGAACACCGGGGAGCTGTTTTTT	CASSLRTPRNTGELFF
NA	TRBV7-8	NA	TRBJ1-1	16	TGTGCCAGCAGCACCCCCTTACGGGGGATGAACACTGAAGCTTTCTTT	CASSTPLRGMNTEAFF